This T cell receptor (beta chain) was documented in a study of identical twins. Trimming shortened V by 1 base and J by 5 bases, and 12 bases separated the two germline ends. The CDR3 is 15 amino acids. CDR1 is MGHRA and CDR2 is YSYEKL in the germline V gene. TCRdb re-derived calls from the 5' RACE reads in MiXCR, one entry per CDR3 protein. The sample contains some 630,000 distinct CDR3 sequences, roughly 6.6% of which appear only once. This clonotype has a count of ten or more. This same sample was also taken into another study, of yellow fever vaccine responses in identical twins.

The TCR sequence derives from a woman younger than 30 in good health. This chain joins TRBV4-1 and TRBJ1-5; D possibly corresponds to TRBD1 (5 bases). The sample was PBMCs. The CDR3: CASSQGVGEHQPQHF. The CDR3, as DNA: TGCGCCAGCAGCCAAGGGGTAGGGGAGCATCAGCCCCAGCATTTT.